This T cell receptor (beta chain) comes out of a study of shared clonotypes between healthy human individuals. General study findings and limits: In contrast to clonotypes shared by all four donors, non-shared clonotypes had lower generation probabilities. The donor pool, a small one, limited the genetic and exposure-history diversity represented.

The germline V gene has CDR1 SQVTM and CDR2 ANQGSEA. The CDR3 has 13 amino acids. Trimming shortened V by 4 bases and J by 3 bases, and 12 bases separated the two germline ends. As for this clone: Its specificity is unknown.

Source study methods: From ImmunoSEQ came sequences covering only the junction and carrying no quality scores, so filtering differed. The assay was immunoSEQ multiplex PCR, and TCRdb's table has in-frame clones only and misses some. V and J calls and clone size are given by that table; D and trimming were obtained from the DNA. The sample comprises approximately 1,000,000 clones, about four fifths of which are singletons, and 0.5% to 0.6% rests with the top ten. The chain carries TRBV29-1 and TRBJ1-1; the D gene is possibly TRBD1 (6 bases). The TCR comes from a man between 18 and 29 years old in good health. Some clones in this sample may be carry-over from other donors' samples. Specimen: memory CD4+ T cells from PBMCs. The sample's subset: CD45RA-negative fraction. CDR3 in DNA: TGCAGCGTTGTCGGGGGGGGGCACACTGAAGCTTTCTTT. Its protein is CSVVGGGHTEAFF.